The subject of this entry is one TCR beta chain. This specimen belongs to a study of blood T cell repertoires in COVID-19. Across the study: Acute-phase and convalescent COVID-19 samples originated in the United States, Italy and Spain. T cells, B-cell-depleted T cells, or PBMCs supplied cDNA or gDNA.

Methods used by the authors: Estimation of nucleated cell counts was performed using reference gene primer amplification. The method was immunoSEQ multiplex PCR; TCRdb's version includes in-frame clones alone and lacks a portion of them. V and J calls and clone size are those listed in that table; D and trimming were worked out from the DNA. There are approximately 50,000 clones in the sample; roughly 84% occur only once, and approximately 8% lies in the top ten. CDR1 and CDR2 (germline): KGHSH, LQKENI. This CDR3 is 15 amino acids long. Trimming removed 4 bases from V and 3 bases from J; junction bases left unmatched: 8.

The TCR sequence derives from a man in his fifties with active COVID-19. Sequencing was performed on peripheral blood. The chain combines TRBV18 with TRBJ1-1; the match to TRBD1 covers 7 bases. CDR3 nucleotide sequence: TGTGCCAGCTCACGTACGCAGGGGGAGGACACTGAAGCTTTCTTT. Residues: CASSRTQGEDTEAFF.